This T cell receptor beta chain was identified in a study of TIL therapy for anti-PD-1-resistant metastatic lung cancer. Turning to the study itself: Tumors had a median PD-L1 proportion score of 5% to 6.5%. By whole-exome sequencing, median non-synonymous tumor mutation burden was around 1.5 mutations per megabase.

The time point is: pre-treatment sample, taken before nivolumab and TIL therapy. The libraries were made with immunoSEQ v3. TCRdb's table, derived via immunoSEQ multiplex PCR, lists solely in-frame clones and lacks some. The top ten hold about 1.8% of the sample, which has 55,000 to 65,000 clones, around 70% seen once. The sequencing here drew on blood, taken at baseline. The TCR sequence derives from a person aged 25 to 79 with non-small cell lung cancer.

The CDR3 DNA sequence: TGCGCCAGCAGCCAAAGGACTAGCGGGGAAATACAGACCCAGTACTTC. Translated, it gives CASSQRTSGEIQTQYF. V gene TRBV5-1 combines with J gene TRBJ2-5, with 12 nucleotides matching TRBD2. With 4 bases clipped from V and 6 bases from J, the junction kept 10 bases outside the gene matches. Germline values: CDR1 SGHRS, CDR2 YFSETQ. The CDR3 has 16 amino acids.